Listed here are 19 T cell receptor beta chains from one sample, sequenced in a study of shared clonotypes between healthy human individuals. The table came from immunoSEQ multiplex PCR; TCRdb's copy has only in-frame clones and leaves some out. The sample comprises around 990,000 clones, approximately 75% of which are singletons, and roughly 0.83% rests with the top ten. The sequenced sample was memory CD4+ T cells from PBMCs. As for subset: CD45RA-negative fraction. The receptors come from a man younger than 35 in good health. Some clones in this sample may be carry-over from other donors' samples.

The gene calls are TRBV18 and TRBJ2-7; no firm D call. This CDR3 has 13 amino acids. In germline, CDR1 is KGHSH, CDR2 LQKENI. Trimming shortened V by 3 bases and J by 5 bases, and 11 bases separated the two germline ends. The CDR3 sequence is CASSPTLIDEQYF. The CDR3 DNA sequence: TGTGCCAGCTCACCTACGTTGATCGACGAGCAGTACTTC.

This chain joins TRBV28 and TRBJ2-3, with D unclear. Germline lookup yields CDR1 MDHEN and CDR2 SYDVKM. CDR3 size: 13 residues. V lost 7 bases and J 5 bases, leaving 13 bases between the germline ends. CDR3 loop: CASTSSSGDTQYF. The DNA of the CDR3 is TGTGCCAGCACGTCCAGCTCGGGAGATACGCAGTATTTT.

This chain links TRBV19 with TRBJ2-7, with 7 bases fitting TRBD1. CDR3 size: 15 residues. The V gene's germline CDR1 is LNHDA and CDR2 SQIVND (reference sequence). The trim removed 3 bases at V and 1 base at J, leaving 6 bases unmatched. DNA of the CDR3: TGTGCCAGTAGTATGGTCGGGACAGCTTCCTACGAGCAGTACTTC. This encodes CASSMVGTASYEQYF.

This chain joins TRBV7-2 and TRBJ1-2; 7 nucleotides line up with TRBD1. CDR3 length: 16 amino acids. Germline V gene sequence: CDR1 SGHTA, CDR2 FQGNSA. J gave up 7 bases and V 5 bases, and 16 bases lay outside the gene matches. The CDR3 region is CASSPQSGGGGGGYTF. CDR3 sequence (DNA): TGTGCCAGCAGCCCCCAATCCGGAGGGGGCGGGGGTGGCTACACCTTC.

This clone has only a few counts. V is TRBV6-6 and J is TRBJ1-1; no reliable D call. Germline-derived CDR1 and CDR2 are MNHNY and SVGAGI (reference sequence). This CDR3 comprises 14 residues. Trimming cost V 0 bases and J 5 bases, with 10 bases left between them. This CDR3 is CASSYSGRGTEAFF. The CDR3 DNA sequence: TGTGCCAGCAGTTACTCGGGCCGCGGGACTGAAGCTTTCTTT.

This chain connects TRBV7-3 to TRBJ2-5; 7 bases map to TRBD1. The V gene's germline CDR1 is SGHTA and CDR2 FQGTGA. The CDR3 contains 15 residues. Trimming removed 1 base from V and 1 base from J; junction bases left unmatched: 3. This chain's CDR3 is CASSLMGQPQETQYF. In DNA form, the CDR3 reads TGTGCCAGCAGCTTAATGGGACAGCCCCAAGAGACCCAGTACTTC.

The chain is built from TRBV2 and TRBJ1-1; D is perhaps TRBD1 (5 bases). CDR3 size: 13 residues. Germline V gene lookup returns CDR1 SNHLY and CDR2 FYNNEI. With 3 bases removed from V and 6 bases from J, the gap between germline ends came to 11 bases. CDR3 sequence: CASSDGRGAEAFF. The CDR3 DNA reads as TGTGCCAGCAGTGATGGCAGAGGGGCTGAAGCTTTCTTT. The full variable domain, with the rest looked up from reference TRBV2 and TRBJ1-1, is EPEVTQTPSHQVTQMGQEVILRCVPISNHLYFYWYRQILGQKVEFLVSFYNNEISEKSEIFDDQFSVERPDGSNFTLKIRSTKLEDSAMYFCASSDGRGAEAFFGQGTRLTVV.

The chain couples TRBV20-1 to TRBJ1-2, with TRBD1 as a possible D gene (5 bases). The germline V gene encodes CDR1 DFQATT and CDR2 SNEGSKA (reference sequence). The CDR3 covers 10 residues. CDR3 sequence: CSLAGNGYTF. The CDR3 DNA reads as TGCAGCCTTGCAGGGAATGGCTACACCTTC.

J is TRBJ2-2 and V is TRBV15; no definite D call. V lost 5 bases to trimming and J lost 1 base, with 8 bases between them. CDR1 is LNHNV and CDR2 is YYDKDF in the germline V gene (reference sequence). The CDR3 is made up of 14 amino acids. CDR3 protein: CATSLPVNTGELFF. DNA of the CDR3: TGTGCCACCAGCCTCCCCGTGAACACCGGGGAGCTGTTTTTT.

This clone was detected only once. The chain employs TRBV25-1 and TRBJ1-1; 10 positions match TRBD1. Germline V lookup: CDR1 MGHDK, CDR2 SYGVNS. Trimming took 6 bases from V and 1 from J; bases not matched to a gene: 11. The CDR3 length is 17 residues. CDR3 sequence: CASRQTGTGASNTEAFF. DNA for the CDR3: TGTGCCAGCAGACAAACCGGGACAGGGGCTTCGAACACTGAAGCTTTCTTT.

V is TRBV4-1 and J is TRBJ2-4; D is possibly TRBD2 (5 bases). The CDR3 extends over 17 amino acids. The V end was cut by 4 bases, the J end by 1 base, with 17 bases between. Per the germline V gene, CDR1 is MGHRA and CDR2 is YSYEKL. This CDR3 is CASSPGWAGEAKNIQYF. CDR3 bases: TGCGCCAGCAGCCCGGGGTGGGCAGGAGAGGCCAAAAACATTCAGTACTTC.

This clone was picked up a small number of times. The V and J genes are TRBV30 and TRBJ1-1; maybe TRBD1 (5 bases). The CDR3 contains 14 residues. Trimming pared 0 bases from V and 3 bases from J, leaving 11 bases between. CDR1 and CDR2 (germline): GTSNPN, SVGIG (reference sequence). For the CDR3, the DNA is TGTGCCTGGAGTGTACCAGGGTTAGACACTGAAGCTTTCTTT. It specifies CAWSVPGLDTEAFF.

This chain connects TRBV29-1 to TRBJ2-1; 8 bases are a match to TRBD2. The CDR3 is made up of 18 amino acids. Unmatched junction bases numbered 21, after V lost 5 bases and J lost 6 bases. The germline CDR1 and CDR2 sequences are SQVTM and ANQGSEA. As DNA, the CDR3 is TGCAGCGTTCACCTTTGGGGGATCAGTGGGACTAGTCCCAATGAGCAGTTCTTC. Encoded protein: CSVHLWGISGTSPNEQFF.

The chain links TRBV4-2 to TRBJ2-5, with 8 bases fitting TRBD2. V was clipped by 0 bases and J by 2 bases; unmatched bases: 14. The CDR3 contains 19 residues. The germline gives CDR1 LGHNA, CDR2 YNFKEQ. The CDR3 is CASSQDGFAGLGLQETQYF. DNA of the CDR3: TGTGCCAGCAGCCAAGATGGATTCGCGGGACTAGGGCTTCAAGAGACCCAGTACTTC.

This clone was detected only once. The CDR3 sequence: CASRPDSGGLNTGELFF. The CDR3 DNA reads TGTGCCAGCAGGCCCGATTCGGGAGGACTGAACACCGGGGAGCTGTTTTTT. V gene TRBV7-3 combines with J gene TRBJ2-2; 7 bases match TRBD2. This CDR3 has 17 residues. The germline gives CDR1 SGHTA, CDR2 FQGTGA. Germline trimming cut 6 bases from V and 1 base from J; bases unmatched to any gene: 11.

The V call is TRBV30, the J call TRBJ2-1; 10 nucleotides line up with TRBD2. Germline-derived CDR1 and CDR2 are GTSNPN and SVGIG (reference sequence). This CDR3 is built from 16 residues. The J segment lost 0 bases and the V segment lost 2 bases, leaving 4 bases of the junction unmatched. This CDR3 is CAWSPSGSGSYNEQFF. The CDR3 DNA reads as TGTGCCTGGAGTCCTAGCGGGAGCGGCTCCTACAATGAGCAGTTCTTC. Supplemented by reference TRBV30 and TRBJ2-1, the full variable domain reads SQTIHQWPATLVQPVGSPLSLECTVEGTSNPNLYWYRQAAGRGLQLLFYSVGIGQISSEVPQNLSASRPQDRQFILSSKKLLLSDSGFYLCAWSPSGSGSYNEQFFGPGTRLTVL.

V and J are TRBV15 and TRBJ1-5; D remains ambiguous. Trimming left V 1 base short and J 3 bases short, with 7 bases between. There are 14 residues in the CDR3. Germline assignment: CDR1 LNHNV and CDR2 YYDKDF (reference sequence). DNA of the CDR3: TGTGCCACCAGCAGAGGAGGGTACAATCAGCCCCAGCATTTT. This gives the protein CATSRGGYNQPQHF.

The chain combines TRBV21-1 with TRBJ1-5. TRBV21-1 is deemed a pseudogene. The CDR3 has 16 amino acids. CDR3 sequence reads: CASSKVRTQGRQPQHF. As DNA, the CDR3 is TGTGCCAGCAGCAAAGTTAGGACCCAAGGACGTCAGCCCCAGCATTTT.

CDR3 sequence (DNA): TGTGCCAGCTCATCGATTGACACCGACGGCACTGAAGCTTTCTTT. Amino acid sequence: CASSSIDTDGTEAFF. V gene TRBV18 combines with J gene TRBJ1-1; D uncertain. CDR1 and CDR2 (germline): KGHSH, LQKENI. This CDR3 comprises 15 residues. Trimming took 5 bases from V and 4 from J, leaving 17 bases between them.